This TCR beta chain was recorded in a study of blood T cell repertoires in COVID-19. Background on the study: T cells, B-cell-depleted T cells, or PBMCs supplied cDNA or gDNA.

CDR1 is SGDLS, CDR2 YYNGEE, per germline. This CDR3 region has 17 residues. Between the trimmed V and J ends, which lost 0 bases and 0 bases, there was a span of 12 bases. Clones were sequenced by immunoSEQ multiplex PCR, and TCRdb holds only the in-frame ones, with some missing. The table has around 69,000 clones, about 86% seen once; the top ten hold about 7%. The chain has TRBV9 and TRBJ1-4, with a weak D call TRBD1 (6 bases). Sample: peripheral blood. The TCR was taken from a man between 45 and 60 years old with active COVID-19. The chain's CDR3 is CASSVGQGRATNEKLFF. CDR3 coding DNA: TGTGCCAGCAGCGTAGGGCAGGGGAGGGCAACTAATGAAAAACTGTTTTTT.